The next 18 T cell receptor beta chains were all read from a single sample in a study of shared clonotypes between healthy human individuals. Using immunoSEQ multiplex PCR, the repertoire was profiled, and TCRdb retains in-frame clones only, with some absent. Among about 1.5 million clones listed, around 97% were seen once. Sequencing used naive CD4+ T cells sorted from blood. Subset indicated: CD45RA+ positively selected. The receptors derive from a man aged 30-40 years in good health.

The chain combines TRBV11-2 with TRBJ2-7; 13 bases are shared with TRBD2. This CDR3 is built from 17 residues. With 5 bases clipped from V and 0 bases from J, the junction kept 7 bases outside the gene matches. Germline CDR1 SGHAT, CDR2 FQNNGV. CDR3 DNA sequence: TGTGCCAGCAGCCGAGGGACTAGCGGGACAAGCTCCTACGAGCAGTACTTC. The encoded protein is CASSRGTSGTSSYEQYF.

In DNA, the CDR3 is TGCGCCAGCAGCCAGGGACAGGCAATCTCCTACGAGCAGTACTTC. Protein product: CASSQGQAISYEQYF. The chain combines TRBV5-1 with TRBJ2-7; 8 bases are shared with TRBD1. With V trimmed by 4 bases and J by 0 bases, 6 bases remained unmatched. Germline V gene sequence: CDR1 SGHRS, CDR2 YFSETQ. There are 15 residues in the CDR3.

This clone was found once. The chain combines TRBV7-2 with TRBJ2-7, with D unclear. From germline, CDR1 is SGHTA and CDR2 FQGNSA. Deletions cut 3 bases from V and 5 bases from J, with 8 bases between. This CDR3 is 12 amino acids long. This CDR3 is CASSLFLDEQYF. The CDR3 coding sequence is TGTGCCAGCAGCTTGTTCCTTGACGAGCAGTACTTC.

The gene calls are TRBV6-1 and TRBJ2-3; 7 nucleotides agree with TRBD2. The CDR3 length is 15 residues. The V gene's germline CDR1 is MNHNS and CDR2 SASEGT. V lost 11 bases to trimming and J lost 2 bases; unmatched junction nucleotides: 13. This CDR3 is CAGTRGTIATDTQYF. The CDR3 DNA follows: TGTGCCGGCACCCGCGGGACTATAGCCACAGATACGCAGTATTTT.

This chain links TRBV25-1 with TRBJ1-1, with D possibly being TRBD1 (6 bases). The CDR3 runs to 13 residues. V gave up 3 bases and J gave up 7 bases, with 12 bases separating them. Germline V gene lookup returns CDR1 MGHDK and CDR2 SYGVNS. The CDR3 is CASSDRPGHEAFF. The CDR3 nucleotides read TGTGCCAGCAGTGATAGACCGGGACATGAAGCTTTCTTT.

This chain links TRBV5-4 with TRBJ1-1; possibly TRBD1 for D (6 bases). The germline gives CDR1 SGHNT, CDR2 YYREEE (reference sequence). The CDR3 extends over 16 amino acids. The germline V and J ends were trimmed by 0 bases and 2 bases, with 14 bases remaining between them. The CDR3: CASSLGPQQGNTEAFF. As DNA, the CDR3 is TGTGCCAGCAGCTTGGGCCCCCAACAGGGAAACACTGAAGCTTTCTTT.

This chain uses TRBV2 with TRBJ1-1; 9 bases map to TRBD1. CDR3 size: 16 residues. CDR1 is SNHLY and CDR2 is FYNNEI in the germline V gene. V gave up 2 bases and J gave up 3 bases; unmatched junction bases: 7. CDR3 loop: CASSEWGQGQDTEAFF. The CDR3 region has the DNA TGTGCCAGCAGTGAATGGGGACAGGGCCAGGACACTGAAGCTTTCTTT.

The rearrangement links TRBV15 to TRBJ2-5; possible D gene TRBD2, 5 bases. V dropped 1 base and J dropped 3 bases, with 6 bases sitting between them. The germline gives CDR1 LNHNV, CDR2 YYDKDF (reference sequence). The CDR3 contains 13 residues. In nucleotides, the CDR3 is TGTGCCACCAGCAGAGTGGGAGAAGAGACCCAGTACTTC. This translates into CATSRVGEETQYF.

This chain joins TRBV10-1 and TRBJ2-7; D may match TRBD1 or TRBD2 (5 bases each). Germline values: CDR1 WNHNN, CDR2 SYGVQD (reference sequence). The length of the CDR3 is 13 residues. V shed 10 bases and J shed 3 bases, with 16 bases lying between them. CDR3 amino acids: CATAPGPDYEQYF. As DNA, the CDR3 is TGCGCCACCGCACCGGGACCAGACTACGAGCAGTACTTC.

The chain couples TRBV29-1 to TRBJ2-1; D is uncertain. The CDR3 spans 15 residues. The V gene's germline CDR1 is SQVTM and CDR2 ANQGSEA. Trimming left V 7 bases short and J 0 bases short, with 16 bases between. CDR3 in amino acids: CSARPALSSYNEQFF. The CDR3 DNA is TGCAGCGCCCGGCCGGCGTTGAGCTCCTACAATGAGCAGTTCTTC.

The chain has TRBV19 and TRBJ2-7; TRBD2 agrees at 10 bases. From germline, CDR1 is LNHDA and CDR2 SQIVND (reference sequence). The CDR3 covers 16 residues. V lost 4 bases and J lost 1; bases outside the gene matches: 7. The CDR3 region has the DNA TGTGCCAGTAGTAAGCCTAGCGGGAGCCTTTCCTACGAGCAGTACTTC. Translating it yields CASSKPSGSLSYEQYF.

V is TRBV2 and J is TRBJ1-4, with 12 bases identical to TRBD1. The germline V gene has CDR1 SNHLY and CDR2 FYNNEI. The J segment lost 7 bases and the V segment lost 5 bases, leaving 8 bases of the junction unmatched. The CDR3 is made up of 16 amino acids. CDR3 protein: CASSPGTGGVGEKLFF. CDR3 sequence (DNA): TGTGCCAGCAGTCCCGGGACAGGGGGCGTCGGTGAAAAACTGTTTTTT.

The V call is TRBV29-1, the J call TRBJ2-5; D perhaps matches TRBD1 (6 bases). Germline CDR1 reads SQVTM; CDR2 reads ANQGSEA. The CDR3 contains 11 residues. V was pared by 4 bases and J by 6 bases, with 9 bases between. CDR3 DNA: TGCAGCGTTGGCAGGGGCCAGACCCAGTACTTC. Protein product: CSVGRGQTQYF. Looking up the rest from reference TRBV29-1 and TRBJ2-5 gives the full variable domain: SAVISQKPSRDICQRGTSLTIQCQVDSQVTMMFWYRQQPGQSLTLIATANQGSEATYESGFVIDKFPISRPNLTFSTLTVSNMSPEDSSIYLCSVGRGQTQYFGPGTRLLVL.

This clone was counted once. The chain links TRBV14 to TRBJ2-7; D call uncertain. The V gene lost 1 base and the J gene lost 3 bases, with 7 bases spanning the gap. CDR1 and CDR2 from the germline V gene are SGHDN and FVKESK. CDR3 size: 13 residues. Here the CDR3 DNA reads TGTGCCAGCAGCCAAGTGACATACTACGAGCAGTACTTC. This codes for CASSQVTYYEQYF.

The J gene is TRBJ1-2, the V gene TRBV5-1; D might be TRBD1 (5 bases). V lost 1 base and J lost 8, with 18 bases in between. Germline CDR1 is SGHRS and CDR2 is YFSETQ. This CDR3 contains 15 residues. The CDR3 DNA follows: TGCGCCAGCAGCTTGCAGGGCAGGGAAGGGTTGGGCTACACCTTC. It yields the protein CASSLQGREGLGYTF. Full variable domain (remainder filled in from reference TRBV5-1 and TRBJ1-2): KAGVTQTPRYLIKTRGQQVTLSCSPISGHRSVSWYQQTPGQGLQFLFEYFSETQRNKGNFPGRFSGRQFSNSRSEMNVSTLELGDSALYLCASSLQGREGLGYTFGSGTRLTVV.

This rearrangement joins TRBV6-6 to TRBJ2-5; the D gene could be TRBD1 or TRBD2 (5 bases each). The germline V gene has CDR1 MNHNY and CDR2 SVGAGI (reference sequence). The CDR3 runs 12 residues. V lost 7 bases to trimming and J lost 9 bases, with 15 bases between them. In DNA, the CDR3 is TGTGCCAGCACCAGCCAACCGGGACCCCAGTACTTC. This codes for CASTSQPGPQYF.

This sequence joins TRBV18 and TRBJ2-1; 9 bases map to TRBD2. Germline loops: CDR1 KGHSH, CDR2 LQKENI. After removal of 4 bases from V and 4 bases from J, the junction contained 5 bases not matched to a gene. The CDR3 is 15 residues long. CDR3 region: CASSLAGVMYNEQFF. CDR3 nucleotide sequence: TGTGCCAGCTCACTAGCGGGAGTTATGTACAATGAGCAGTTCTTC.

The chain recombines TRBV7-6 with TRBJ2-7, with D possibly being TRBD1 or TRBD2 (5 bases each). Germline V gives CDR1 SGHVS, CDR2 FNYEAQ. Trimming took 2 bases from V and 4 from J, leaving 12 bases between them. This CDR3 is built from 14 residues. CDR3 amino acids: CASSLHGGRYEQYF. Written as DNA, the CDR3 is TGTGCCAGCAGCTTACATGGGGGACGGTACGAGCAGTACTTC.